The 18 T cell receptor beta chains below were found in one sample sequenced in a study of blood T cell repertoires in COVID-19. The method was immunoSEQ multiplex PCR; TCRdb's version includes in-frame clones alone and lacks a portion of them. The sample carries 130,000 to 150,000 clones, about 90% recorded once. The specimen sequenced was peripheral blood. These receptor sequences come from a woman aged 45-59 years with acute or convalescent COVID-19.

CDR3 loop: CASSLMDSSGNTIYF. Written as DNA, the CDR3 is TGTGCCAGCAGCTTGATGGACAGCTCTGGAAACACCATATATTTT. The chain couples TRBV5-4 to TRBJ1-3, with D possibly TRBD1 on 6 matching bases. Trimming shortened V by 1 base and J by 0 bases, and 8 bases separated the two germline ends. Germline V gives CDR1 SGHNT, CDR2 YYREEE (reference sequence). The CDR3 has 15 amino acids. Using reference TRBV5-4 and TRBJ1-3 for the parts outside the CDR3, the full variable domain is ETGVTQSPTHLIKTRGQQVTLRCSSQSGHNTVSWYQQALGQGPQFIFQYYREEENGRGNFPPRFSGLQFPNYSSELNVNALELDDSALYLCASSLMDSSGNTIYFGEGSWLTVV.

The CDR3 DNA follows: TGTGCCAGCAGCTTGGGCCCGGGACAGGGAATTTCTAATGAAAAACTGTTTTTT. Encoded protein: CASSLGPGQGISNEKLFF. V usage is TRBV5-8 and J usage is TRBJ1-4; 9 positions agree with TRBD1. CDR3 length: 18 amino acids. Looked up from germline, CDR1 is SGHTS and CDR2 is YDEGEE. Germline trimming cut 0 bases from V and 3 bases from J; bases unmatched to any gene: 9.

V and J are TRBV7-3 and TRBJ2-2; tentatively, D is TRBD1 (6 bases). V was pared by 5 bases and J by 2 bases, with 12 bases between. The length of the CDR3 is 15 residues. Germline CDR1 reads SGHTA; CDR2 reads FQGTGA. The CDR3 loop is CASSLGQFNTGELFF. The CDR3 DNA sequence: TGTGCCAGCAGCCTCGGACAGTTCAACACCGGGGAGCTGTTTTTT. Based on the CDR3 plus reference TRBV7-3 and TRBJ2-2, the full variable domain is GAGVSQTPSNKVTEKGKYVELRCDPISGHTALYWYRQSLGQGPEFLIYFQGTGAADDSGLPNDRFFAVRPEGSVSTLKIQRTERGDSAVYLCASSLGQFNTGELFFGEGSRLTVL.

The rearrangement joins TRBV5-1 to TRBJ2-7, with 8 bases fitting TRBD1. J gave up 5 bases and V 1 base, and 5 bases lay outside the gene matches. The germline V gene encodes CDR1 SGHRS and CDR2 YFSETQ. The CDR3 is made up of 14 amino acids. CDR3 sequence reads: CASSLSQGGHEQYF. The CDR3 bases are TGCGCCAGCAGCTTGTCACAGGGGGGCCACGAGCAGTACTTC.

As regards this clone: In the same sample, other DNA sequences code for this CDR3. The rearrangement links TRBV7-2 to TRBJ1-5, with D perhaps TRBD1 (5 bases). V lost 5 bases, J lost 3 bases, and 14 bases lay in between. CDR1 and CDR2 (germline): SGHTA, FQGNSA. The CDR3 contains 15 residues. For the CDR3, the DNA is TGTGCCAGCAGCCCCCTACGGGGGTCCAATCAGCCCCAGCATTTT. This gives the protein CASSPLRGSNQPQHF.

This sequence joins TRBV6-5 and TRBJ1-4, with D maybe TRBD1 (5 bases). Trimming shortened V by 6 bases and J by 8 bases, and 16 bases separated the two germline ends. CDR3 length equals 14 residues. Germline-derived CDR1 and CDR2 are MNHEY and SVGAGI. CDR3: CASSRQGAREKLFF. The CDR3 DNA is TGTGCCAGCAGCCGGCAAGGGGCGCGAGAAAAACTGTTTTTT.

The CDR3 here is CASSFDRFVQPQHF. The CDR3 region has the DNA TGTGCCAGCAGTTTCGACAGGTTCGTTCAGCCCCAGCATTTT. This chain connects TRBV27 to TRBJ1-5, with D maybe TRBD1 (6 bases). The CDR3 runs 14 residues. CDR1 and CDR2 from the germline V gene are MNHEY and SMNVEV (reference sequence). Trimming took off 3 bases at V and 6 bases at J, with 12 bases between the two ends.

The V call is TRBV4-1, the J call TRBJ1-5, with 10 bases that match TRBD1. Germline CDR1 MGHRA, CDR2 YSYEKL. This CDR3 is built from 17 residues. V was clipped by 1 base and J by 4 bases; unmatched bases: 7. Here the CDR3 DNA reads TGCGCCAGCAGCCAAGGGACAGGGGGTTTGGGGAATCAGCCCCAGCATTTT. Its translation is CASSQGTGGLGNQPQHF.

This clone was seen a single time. This chain joins TRBV19 and TRBJ2-2; TRBD2 agrees at 8 bases. The CDR3 extends over 14 amino acids. V trimming: 6 bases; J trimming: 7 bases; junction bases outside the gene matches: 7. In germline, CDR1 is LNHDA, CDR2 SQIVND (reference sequence). CDR3 DNA sequence: TGTGCCAGTAGCCGGGAGGGCCGCGGCGGGGAGCTGTTTTTT. As protein: CASSREGRGGELFF.

This clone was seen a single time. One end of the junction does not line up with germline, which may come from a read error. The chain carries TRBV6-6 and TRBJ2-2, with TRBD1 as a possible D gene (5 bases). From germline, CDR1 is MNHNY and CDR2 SVGAGI (reference sequence). The CDR3 extends over 19 amino acids. The CDR3 nucleotides are TGTGCCAGCAGCTACTCGATGCTCTCCTCCAGGGTTGCCACCGGGGAGCTGTTTTTT. Residues: CASSYSMLSSRVATGELFF.

The CDR3: CAWSAGYTDTQYF. The CDR3 DNA follows: TGTGCCTGGAGTGCGGGGTACACAGATACGCAGTATTTT. The chain couples TRBV30 to TRBJ2-3, with a tentative D call TRBD2 (5 bases). Per the germline V gene, CDR1 is GTSNPN and CDR2 is SVGIG (reference sequence). V lost 1 base, J lost 2 bases, and 7 bases lay in between. This CDR3 region has 13 residues.

This clone was observed a handful of times. The rearrangement uses TRBV10-3 and TRBJ2-7; the D gene is possibly TRBD1 (5 bases). The germline V gene encodes CDR1 ENHRY and CDR2 SYGVKD. The ends were cut back, 10 bases at V and 8 bases at J, with 18 bases in the middle. The CDR3 has 12 amino acids. The chain's CDR3 is CASTETETQQYF. CDR3 DNA: TGTGCCAGCACGGAGACAGAGACCCAGCAGTACTTC.

This chain links TRBV5-5 with TRBJ1-1, with TRBD1 matching 9 bases. Trimming took 3 bases from V and 5 from J; bases not matched to a gene: 5. The germline V gene has CDR1 SGHKS and CDR2 YYEKEE (reference sequence). This CDR3 is built from 14 residues. Written as DNA, the CDR3 is TGTGCCAGCAGCTGGACAGGGGAGAGAACTGAAGCTTTCTTT. Translation: CASSWTGERTEAFF.

The genes are TRBV28 and TRBJ2-7; 7 bases are a match to TRBD2. The V segment lost 7 bases and the J segment 5 bases; nucleotides outside the gene matches: 14. CDR1 is MDHEN and CDR2 is SYDVKM in the germline V gene. The CDR3 loop spans 15 amino acids. The CDR3 nucleotides are TGTGCCAGCACCCTCAGGCCGGGCCGGGAGGACGAGCAGTACTTC. It encodes CASTLRPGREDEQYF.

The DNA for the CDR3 is TGTGCCAGCAGTCGCCGGGGGGGATCGAACACCGGGGAGCTGTTTTTT. Encoded protein: CASSRRGGSNTGELFF. This chain joins TRBV7-3 and TRBJ2-2; 8 bases match TRBD2. After removal of 6 bases from V and 0 bases from J, the junction contained 6 bases not matched to a gene. This CDR3 has 16 amino acids. CDR1 and CDR2 from the germline V gene are SGHTA and FQGTGA.

V gene TRBV5-4 combines with J gene TRBJ2-5, with TRBD1 identical over 9 bases. V lost 0 bases to trimming and J lost 5 bases; unmatched junction nucleotides: 5. The germline CDR1 and CDR2 sequences are SGHNT and YYREEE (reference sequence). The CDR3 sequence is 15 residues long. In DNA form, the CDR3 reads TGTGCCAGCAGCTTGGCCGGGACAGGGAGGGAGACCCAGTACTTC. Translating it yields CASSLAGTGRETQYF.

This chain joins TRBV19 and TRBJ2-1, with 13 nucleotides matching TRBD2. V gave up 9 bases and J gave up 8 bases; unmatched junction bases: 13. This CDR3 has 16 residues. The germline gives CDR1 LNHDA, CDR2 SQIVND (reference sequence). In nucleotides, the CDR3 is TGTGCCAGCAAACCACCCGGGACTAGCGGGGTCTATGAGCAGTTCTTC. This translates into CASKPPGTSGVYEQFF.

CDR3 nucleotides: TGCGCCAGCAGCTTGGACATCACCTACGAGCAGTACTTC. It specifies CASSLDITYEQYF. The rearrangement joins TRBV5-1 to TRBJ2-7; D ambiguous. V lost 0 bases and J 2 bases, leaving 6 bases between the germline ends. The length of the CDR3 is 13 residues. Germline values: CDR1 SGHRS, CDR2 YFSETQ. The full variable domain, its missing parts supplied by reference TRBV5-1 and TRBJ2-7, is KAGVTQTPRYLIKTRGQQVTLSCSPISGHRSVSWYQQTPGQGLQFLFEYFSETQRNKGNFPGRFSGRQFSNSRSEMNVSTLELGDSALYLCASSLDITYEQYFGPGTRLTVT.